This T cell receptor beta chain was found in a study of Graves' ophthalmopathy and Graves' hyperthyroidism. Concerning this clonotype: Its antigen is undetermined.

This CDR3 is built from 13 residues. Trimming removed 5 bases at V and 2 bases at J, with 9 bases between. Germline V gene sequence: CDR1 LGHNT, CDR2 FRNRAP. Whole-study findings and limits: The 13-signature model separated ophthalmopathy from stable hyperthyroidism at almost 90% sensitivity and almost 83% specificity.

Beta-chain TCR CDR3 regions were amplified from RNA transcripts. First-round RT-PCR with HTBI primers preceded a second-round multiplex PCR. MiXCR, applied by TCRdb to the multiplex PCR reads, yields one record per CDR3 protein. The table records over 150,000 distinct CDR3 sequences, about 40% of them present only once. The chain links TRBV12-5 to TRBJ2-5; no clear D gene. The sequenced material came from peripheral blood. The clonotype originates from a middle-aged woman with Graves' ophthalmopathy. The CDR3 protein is CASGPPVQETQYF. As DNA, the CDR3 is TGTGCTAGTGGTCCCCCCGTACAAGAGACCCAGTACTTC.